The 13 T cell receptor beta chains below come from one sample, sequenced in a study of cytotoxic CD8 clonotypes in ibrutinib-treated CLL. TCRdb keeps only in-frame clones here, not all; method: immunoSEQ multiplex PCR. This sample has 150,000 or so clones; 65% to 85% occur once, and the top ten carry around 7.6%. The sample was PBMCs, taken after 36 months of ibrutinib treatment. These receptors were obtained from a human donor with chronic lymphocytic leukemia.

The chain employs TRBV5-1 and TRBJ1-4; maybe TRBD1 (6 bases). The CDR3 spans 15 residues. The germline gives CDR1 SGHRS, CDR2 YFSETQ. V dropped 4 bases and J dropped 7 bases, with 17 bases sitting between them. CDR3 sequence (DNA): TGCGCCAGCAGCCCTGACCCGGACAGTTCTGAAAAACTGTTTTTT. The encoded protein is CASSPDPDSSEKLFF.

The chain links TRBV5-1 to TRBJ2-3; D may be TRBD1 (6 bases). The CDR3 is 16 residues long. Trimming stripped 0 bases from V and 1 base from J, with 12 bases between. Germline values: CDR1 SGHRS, CDR2 YFSETQ. The CDR3 bases are TGCGCCAGCAGCTTGGGGGCCAAGGGGGGCACAGATACGCAGTATTTT. It translates to CASSLGAKGGTDTQYF. Using reference TRBV5-1 and TRBJ2-3 for the parts outside the CDR3, the full variable domain is KAGVTQTPRYLIKTRGQQVTLSCSPISGHRSVSWYQQTPGQGLQFLFEYFSETQRNKGNFPGRFSGRQFSNSRSEMNVSTLELGDSALYLCASSLGAKGGTDTQYFGPGTRLTVL.

This clone showed up just a few times. The rearrangement links TRBV2 to TRBJ1-1, with a tentative D call TRBD1 (6 bases). Germline V CDR1 and CDR2: SNHLY, FYNNEI. V was shortened by 11 bases and J by 1 base, with 14 bases between the two germline ends. The length of the CDR3 is 13 residues. Here the CDR3 DNA reads TGTGCCGGATCATGGGGGGCGAACACTGAAGCTTTCTTT. This sequence encodes CAGSWGANTEAFF. Supplemented by reference TRBV2 and TRBJ1-1, the full variable domain reads EPEVTQTPSHQVTQMGQEVILRCVPISNHLYFYWYRQILGQKVEFLVSFYNNEISEKSEIFDDQFSVERPDGSNFTLKIRSTKLEDSAMYFCAGSWGANTEAFFGQGTRLTVV.

The rearrangement links TRBV11-2 to TRBJ1-1; D is ambiguous. Trimming pared 6 bases from V and 4 bases from J, leaving 12 bases between. Germline V gene data show CDR1 as SGHAT and CDR2 as FQNNGV. The length of the CDR3 is 13 residues. The DNA for the CDR3 is TGTGCCAGCAGTTTGACCTGGGGCACTGAAGCTTTCTTT. It encodes CASSLTWGTEAFF. Variable domain in full (rest from reference TRBV11-2 and TRBJ1-1): EAGVAQSPRYKIIEKRQSVAFWCNPISGHATLYWYQQILGQGPKLLIQFQNNGVVDDSQLPKDRFSAERLKGVDSTLKIQPAKLEDSAVYLCASSLTWGTEAFFGQGTRLTVV.

This rearrangement joins TRBV10-1 to TRBJ1-2, with 8 nucleotides matching TRBD1. With V trimmed by 7 bases and J by 4 bases, 5 bases remained unmatched. The CDR3 sequence is 13 residues long. Germline assignment: CDR1 WNHNN and CDR2 SYGVQD (reference sequence). The CDR3 loop is CASKDRGVYGYTF. The CDR3 nucleotides are TGCGCCAGCAAAGACAGGGGCGTCTATGGCTACACCTTC.

The V and J genes are TRBV28 and TRBJ2-2, with D perhaps TRBD1 (5 bases). The CDR3 extends over 14 amino acids. Germline CDR1 MDHEN, CDR2 SYDVKM. Trimming left V 7 bases short and J 1 base short, with 10 bases between. The CDR3 DNA sequence: TGTGCCAGCAAGTCAGGGCAGAACACCGGGGAGCTGTTTTTT. Translating it yields CASKSGQNTGELFF.

There are a few counts of this clone. This sequence joins TRBV5-1 and TRBJ2-7; D not resolved. The CDR3 has 13 amino acids. Looked up from germline, CDR1 is SGHRS and CDR2 is YFSETQ. Trimming removed 3 bases at V and 1 base at J, with 8 bases between. CDR3 nucleotides: TGCGCCAGCAGCTCTCAACTATCCTACGAGCAGTACTTC. This translates into CASSSQLSYEQYF.

V and J are TRBV9 and TRBJ1-2; D is ambiguous. Germline assignment: CDR1 SGDLS and CDR2 YYNGEE. The CDR3 runs to 12 residues. Trimming left V 3 bases short and J 0 bases short, with 3 bases between. CDR3 coding DNA: TGTGCCAGCAGCGCAGCTAACTATGGCTACACCTTC. This translates into CASSAANYGYTF.

The gene calls are TRBV6-4 and TRBJ1-2; D is possibly TRBD1 (5 bases). Germline loops: CDR1 MRHNA, CDR2 SNTAGT. The CDR3 has 12 amino acids. V lost 6 bases, J lost 7 bases, and 12 bases lay in between. The CDR3 sequence is CASRKAQGGYTF. The CDR3 nucleotides read TGTGCCAGCAGGAAGGCGCAGGGTGGCTACACCTTC.

V is TRBV5-1 and J is TRBJ2-2, with D perhaps being TRBD1 or TRBD2 (5 bases each). The germline V gene has CDR1 SGHRS and CDR2 YFSETQ. V lost 3 bases and J lost 0, with 12 bases in between. The CDR3 runs to 16 residues. CDR3 amino acids: CASSSTGTPNTGELFF. The CDR3 DNA sequence: TGCGCCAGCAGCTCGACCGGGACCCCGAACACCGGGGAGCTGTTTTTT. Full variable domain (outside the CDR3, taken from reference TRBV5-1 and TRBJ2-2): KAGVTQTPRYLIKTRGQQVTLSCSPISGHRSVSWYQQTPGQGLQFLFEYFSETQRNKGNFPGRFSGRQFSNSRSEMNVSTLELGDSALYLCASSSTGTPNTGELFFGEGSRLTVL.

The gene calls are TRBV6-5 and TRBJ1-6; possibly TRBD1 for D (6 bases). This CDR3 spans 16 amino acids. Deletions cut 0 bases from V and 9 bases from J, with 15 bases between. Looked up from germline, CDR1 is MNHEY and CDR2 is SVGAGI. CDR3 in amino acids: CASSYSSTGMGSPLHF. The CDR3 DNA reads TGTGCCAGCAGTTACTCGAGTACAGGGATGGGTTCACCCCTCCACTTT.

Notes on this clone: Other DNA sequences in this specimen translate into the identical CDR3. The rearrangement uses TRBV29-1 and TRBJ1-2; D remains unclear. The germline V gene has CDR1 SQVTM and CDR2 ANQGSEA. Trimming removed 6 bases from V and 4 bases from J, with 9 bases in between. This CDR3 contains 11 residues. CDR3 sequence: CSVRRGYGYTF. The DNA for the CDR3 is TGCAGCGTCAGGCGGGGCTATGGCTACACCTTC.

V and J are TRBV5-1 and TRBJ2-2; possible D gene TRBD1, 5 bases. CDR3 size: 15 residues. The V and J ends lost 0 bases and 0 bases respectively, with 6 bases between them. Per germline, CDR1 SGHRS and CDR2 YFSETQ. In DNA, the CDR3 is TGCGCCAGCAGCTTGGGGGGCGCGAACACCGGGGAGCTGTTTTTT. It specifies CASSLGGANTGELFF. Complete variable domain (other parts from reference TRBV5-1 and TRBJ2-2): KAGVTQTPRYLIKTRGQQVTLSCSPISGHRSVSWYQQTPGQGLQFLFEYFSETQRNKGNFPGRFSGRQFSNSRSEMNVSTLELGDSALYLCASSLGGANTGELFFGEGSRLTVL.